The text below deals with one T cell receptor beta chain. The antigen remains undetermined. This specimen comes from a study of blood T cells in healthy people across ages. Overall study findings and caveats: The study lacked donor CMV status, which possibly confounded expanded clonotype changes. Significant beta diversity loss was already apparent by age roughly 40, declining roughly linearly.

The CDR3 contains 14 residues. Per germline, CDR1 SGHRS and CDR2 YFSETQ. Trimming cost V 7 bases and J 5 bases; bases outside gene matches: 7. Russia was home to the donors, healthy Caucasian individuals aged about 6 to 90. Each sample yielded at least 6 million isolated PBMCs. Primed by a sample-barcoded 5' primer and a J-beta primer mix, a second PCR proceeded for about 7 to 11 cycles. TCRdb re-called the 5' RACE reads with MiXCR, one entry per CDR3 protein. This table has 1.5 million to 2 million distinct CDR3 sequences, 28% appearing once. The rearrangement uses TRBV5-1 and TRBJ2-1; TRBD2 aligns across 9 bases. The source of this sequence is a woman between 25 and 40 years old in good health. The sample was blood. This chain's CDR3 is CASAEGTSNNEQFF. The CDR3 DNA reads TGCGCCAGCGCAGAGGGGACTAGCAACAATGAGCAGTTCTTC.